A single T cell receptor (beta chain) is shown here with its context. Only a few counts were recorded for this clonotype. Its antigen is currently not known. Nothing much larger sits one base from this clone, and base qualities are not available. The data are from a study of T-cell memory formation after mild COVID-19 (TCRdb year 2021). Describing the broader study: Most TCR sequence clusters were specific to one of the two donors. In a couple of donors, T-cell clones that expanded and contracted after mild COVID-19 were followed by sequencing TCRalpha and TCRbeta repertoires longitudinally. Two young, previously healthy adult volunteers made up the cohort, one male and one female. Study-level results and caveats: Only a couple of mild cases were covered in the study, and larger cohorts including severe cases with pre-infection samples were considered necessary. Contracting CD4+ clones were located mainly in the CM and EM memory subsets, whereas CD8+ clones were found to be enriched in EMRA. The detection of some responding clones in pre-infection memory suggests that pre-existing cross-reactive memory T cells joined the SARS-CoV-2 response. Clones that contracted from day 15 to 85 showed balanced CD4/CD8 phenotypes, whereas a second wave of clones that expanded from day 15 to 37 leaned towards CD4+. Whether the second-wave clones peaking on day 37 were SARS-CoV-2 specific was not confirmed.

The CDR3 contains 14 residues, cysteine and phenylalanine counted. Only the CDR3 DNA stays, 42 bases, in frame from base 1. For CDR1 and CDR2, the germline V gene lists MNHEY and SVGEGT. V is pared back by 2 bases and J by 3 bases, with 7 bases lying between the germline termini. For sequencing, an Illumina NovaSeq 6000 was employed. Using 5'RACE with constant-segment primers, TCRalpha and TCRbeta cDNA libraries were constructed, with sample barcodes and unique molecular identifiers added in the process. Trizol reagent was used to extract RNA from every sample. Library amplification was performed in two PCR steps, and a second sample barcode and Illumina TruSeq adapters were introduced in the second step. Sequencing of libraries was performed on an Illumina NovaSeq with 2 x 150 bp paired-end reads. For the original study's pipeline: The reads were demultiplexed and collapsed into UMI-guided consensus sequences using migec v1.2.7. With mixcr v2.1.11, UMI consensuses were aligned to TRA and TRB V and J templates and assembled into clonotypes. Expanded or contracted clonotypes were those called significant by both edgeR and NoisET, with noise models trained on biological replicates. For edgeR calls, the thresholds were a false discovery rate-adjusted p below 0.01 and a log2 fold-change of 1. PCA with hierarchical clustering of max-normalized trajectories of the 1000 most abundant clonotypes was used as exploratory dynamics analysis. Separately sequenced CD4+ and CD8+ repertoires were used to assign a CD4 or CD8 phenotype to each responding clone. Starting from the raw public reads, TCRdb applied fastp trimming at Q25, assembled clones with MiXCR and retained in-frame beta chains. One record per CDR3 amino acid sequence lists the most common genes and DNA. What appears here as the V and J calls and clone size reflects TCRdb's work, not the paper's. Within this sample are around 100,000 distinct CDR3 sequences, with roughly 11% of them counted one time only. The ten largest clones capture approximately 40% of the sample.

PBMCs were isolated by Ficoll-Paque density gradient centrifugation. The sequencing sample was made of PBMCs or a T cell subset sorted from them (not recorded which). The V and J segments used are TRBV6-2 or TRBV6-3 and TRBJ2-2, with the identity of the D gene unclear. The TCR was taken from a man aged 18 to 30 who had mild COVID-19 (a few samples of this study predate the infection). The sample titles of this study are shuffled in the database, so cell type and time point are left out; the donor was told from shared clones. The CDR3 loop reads CASSYKDYTGELFF. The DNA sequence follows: TGTGCCAGCAGTTACAAGGATTACACCGGGGAGCTGTTTTTT.